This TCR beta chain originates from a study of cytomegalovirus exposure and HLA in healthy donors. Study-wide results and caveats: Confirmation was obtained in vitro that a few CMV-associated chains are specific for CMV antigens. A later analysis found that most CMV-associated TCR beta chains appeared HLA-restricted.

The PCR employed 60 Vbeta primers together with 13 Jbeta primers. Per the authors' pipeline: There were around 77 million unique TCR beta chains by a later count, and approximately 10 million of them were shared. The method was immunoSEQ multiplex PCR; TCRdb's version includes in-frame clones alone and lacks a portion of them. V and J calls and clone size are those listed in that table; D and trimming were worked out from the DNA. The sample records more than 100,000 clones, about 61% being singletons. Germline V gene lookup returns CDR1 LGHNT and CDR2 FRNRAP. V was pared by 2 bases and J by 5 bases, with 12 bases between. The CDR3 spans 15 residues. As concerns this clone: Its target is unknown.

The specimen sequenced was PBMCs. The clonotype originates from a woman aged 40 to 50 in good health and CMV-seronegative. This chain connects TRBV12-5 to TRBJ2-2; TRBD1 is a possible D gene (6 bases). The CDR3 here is CASGLWGPGTGELFF. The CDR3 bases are TGTGCTAGTGGTTTGTGGGGGCCGGGGACCGGGGAGCTGTTTTTT.